In this sample, the clone carrying this T cell receptor beta chain turned up once. One junction end disagrees with the germline gene, perhaps due to a read error. The data derive from a study of cytomegalovirus exposure and HLA in healthy donors. The PCR used 60 Vbeta and 13 Jbeta primers. Repertoires were generated with immunoSEQ multiplex PCR, while TCRdb's copy carries only in-frame clones and drops some. This sample yields 110,000 to 150,000 clones, of which roughly 62% are seen a single time; approximately 4.3% belongs to the top ten. CDR3 length equals 17 residues. The germline V gene encodes CDR1 SEHNR and CDR2 FQNEAQ (reference sequence).

Sequencing was done on a sample of PBMCs. The rearrangement links TRBV7-9 to TRBJ1-1, with D possibly being TRBD1 (5 bases). This receptor was identified in a man in his fifties or sixties in good health and CMV-seronegative. The CDR3 DNA reads TGTTCCAGCAGCTTTTATCCCGTCAGGCAGGGCAACACTGAAGCTTTCTTT. Translated: CSSSFYPVRQGNTEAFF.